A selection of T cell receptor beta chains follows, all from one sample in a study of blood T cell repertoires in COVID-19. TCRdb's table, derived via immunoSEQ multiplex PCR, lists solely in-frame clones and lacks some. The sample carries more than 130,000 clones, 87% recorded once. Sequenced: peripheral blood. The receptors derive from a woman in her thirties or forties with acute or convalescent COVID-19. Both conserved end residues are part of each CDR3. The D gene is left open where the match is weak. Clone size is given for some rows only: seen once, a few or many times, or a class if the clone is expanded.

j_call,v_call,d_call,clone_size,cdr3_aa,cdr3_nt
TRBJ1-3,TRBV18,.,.,CASSPYRESGNTIYF,TGTGCCAGCTCACCCTACAGGGAATCTGGAAACACCATATATTTT
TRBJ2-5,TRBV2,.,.,CASQTEIQETQYF,TGTGCCAGCCAGACAGAGATCCAAGAGACCCAGTACTTC
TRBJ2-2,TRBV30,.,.,CAWNVQGYTGELFF,TGTGCCTGGAACGTACAGGGATACACCGGGGAGCTGTTTTTT
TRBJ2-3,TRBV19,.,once,CASSPPGVTQYF,TGTGCCAGTAGTCCCCCCGGGGTTACGCAGTATTTT
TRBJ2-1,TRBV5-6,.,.,CASSSHVNEQFF,TGTGCCAGCAGCAGCCACGTCAATGAGCAGTTCTTC
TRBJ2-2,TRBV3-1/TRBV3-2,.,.,CASSFGGASNTGELFF,TGTGCCAGCAGTTTTGGAGGAGCTTCGAACACCGGGGAGCTGTTTTTT
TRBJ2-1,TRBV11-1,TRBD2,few,CASSFSRGGSYNEQFF,TGTGCCAGCAGCTTCTCGCGGGGGGGCTCCTACAATGAGCAGTTCTTC
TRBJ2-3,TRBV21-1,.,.,CASSKHGQGNGWSTDTQYF,TGTGCCAGCAGCAAGCACGGACAGGGGAACGGGTGGAGCACAGATACGCAGTATTTT
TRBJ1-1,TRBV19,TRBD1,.,CASSRQGAVTEAFF,TGTGCCAGTAGTCGACAGGGGGCGGTCACTGAAGCTTTCTTT
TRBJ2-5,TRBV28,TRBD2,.,CASSSSGSGDQETQYF,TGTGCCAGCAGTTCCTCGGGTAGCGGGGACCAAGAGACCCAGTACTTC
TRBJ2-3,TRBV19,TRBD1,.,CASQTGGTDTQYF,TGTGCCAGCCAGACAGGGGGCACAGATACGCAGTATTTT
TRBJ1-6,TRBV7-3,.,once,CASSHGQAGSPLHF,TGTGCCAGCAGTCATGGACAAGCGGGTTCACCCCTCCACTTT
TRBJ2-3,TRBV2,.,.,CASRETAVSTDTQYF,TGTGCCAGCAGGGAAACCGCGGTCAGCACAGATACGCAGTATTTT
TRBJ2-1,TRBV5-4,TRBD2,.,CASSFVAGGYNEQFF,TGTGCCAGCAGCTTTGTAGCGGGAGGTTACAATGAGCAGTTCTTC
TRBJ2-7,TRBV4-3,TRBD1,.,CASSQGTGRYEQYF,TGCGCCAGCAGCCAAGGGACAGGACGCTACGAGCAGTACTTC
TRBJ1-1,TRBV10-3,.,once,CAISQGQVNTEAFF,TGTGCCATCAGTCAGGGGCAGGTTAACACTGAAGCTTTCTTT
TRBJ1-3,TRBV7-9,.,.,CASSKQGTGNTIYF,TGTGCCAGCAGCAAACAGGGAACTGGAAACACCATATATTTT
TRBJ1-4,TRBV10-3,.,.,CAISEPQEKLFF,TGTGCCATCAGTGAGCCCCAGGAAAAACTGTTTTTT
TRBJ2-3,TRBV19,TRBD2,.,CASSAQGGGGTDTQYF,TGTGCCAGTAGCGCTCAAGGCGGGGGGGGAACAGATACGCAGTATTTT
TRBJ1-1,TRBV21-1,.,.,CASSKRREGESPNTEAFF,TGTGCCAGCAGCAAACGGCGGGAGGGGGAGAGCCCGAACACTGAAGCTTTCTTT
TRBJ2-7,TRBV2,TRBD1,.,CASGRDRGLGEQYF,TGTGCCAGCGGCAGGGACAGGGGTTTGGGAGAGCAGTACTTC
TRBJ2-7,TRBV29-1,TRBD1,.,CSVWDRGYSEQYF,TGCAGCGTTTGGGACAGGGGGTACTCCGAGCAGTACTTC
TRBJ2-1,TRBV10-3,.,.,CAIGGRVGYNEQFF,TGTGCCATCGGAGGGAGAGTGGGATACAATGAGCAGTTCTTC
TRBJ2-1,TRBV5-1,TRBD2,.,CASSLEAGAYNEQFF,TGCGCCAGCAGCTTGGAAGCGGGGGCCTACAATGAGCAGTTCTTC
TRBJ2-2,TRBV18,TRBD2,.,CASSPLGRGNTGELFF,TGTGCCAGCTCACCACTCGGGAGGGGGAACACCGGGGAGCTGTTTTTT
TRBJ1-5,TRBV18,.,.,CASSPPGQGNQPQHF,TGTGCCAGCTCACCGCCTGGACAAGGCAATCAGCCCCAGCATTTT
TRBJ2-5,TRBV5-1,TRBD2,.,CASMGGGQETQYF,TGCGCCAGCATGGGCGGGGGCCAAGAGACCCAGTACTTC
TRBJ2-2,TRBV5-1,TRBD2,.,CASSSGLAGASFPTGELFF,TGCGCCAGCAGCTCCGGACTAGCGGGAGCGTCCTTTCCCACCGGGGAGCTGTTTTTT
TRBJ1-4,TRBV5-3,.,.,CARSLVPSRTWRGREKLFF,TGTGCCAGAAGCTTGGTTCCTTCCCGTACGTGGCGGGGGAGGGAAAAACTGTTTTTT
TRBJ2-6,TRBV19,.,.,CASSQGVISGANVLTF,TGTGCCAGTAGTCAGGGTGTTATATCTGGGGCCAACGTCCTGACTTTC
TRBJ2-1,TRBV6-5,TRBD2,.,CASSYGGLAEKKFF,TGTGCCAGCAGTTACGGGGGACTAGCGGAAAAAAAGTTCTTC
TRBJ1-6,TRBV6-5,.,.,CASSPRVRDSPLHF,TGTGCCAGCAGCCCCCGGGTCCGCGATTCACCCCTCCACTTT
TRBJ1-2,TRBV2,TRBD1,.,CASLWDSVDYGYTF,TGTGCCAGCCTCTGGGACAGTGTAGACTATGGCTACACCTTC
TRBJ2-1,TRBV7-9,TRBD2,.,CASSLRRLAVYNEQFF,TGTGCCAGCAGCTTACGAAGACTAGCGGTTTACAATGAGCAGTTCTTC
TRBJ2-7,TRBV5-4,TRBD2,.,CASSLGGGAEEQYF,TGTGCCAGCAGCTTGGGCGGGGGGGCGGAAGAGCAGTACTTC
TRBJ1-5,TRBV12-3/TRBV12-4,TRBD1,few,CASRGQGNQPQHF,TGTGCCAGCAGGGGACAGGGCAATCAGCCCCAGCATTTT
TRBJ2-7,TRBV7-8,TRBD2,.,CASTAGGAWEQYF,TGTGCCAGTACGGCCGGGGGGGCTTGGGAGCAGTACTTC
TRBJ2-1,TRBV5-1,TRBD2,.,CASSGLAGEPYNEQFF,TGCGCCAGCAGCGGACTAGCGGGGGAGCCCTACAATGAGCAGTTCTTC
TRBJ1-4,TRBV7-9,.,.,CASSFLQATNEKLFF,TGTGCCAGCAGCTTCTTGCAGGCAACTAATGAAAAACTGTTTTTT
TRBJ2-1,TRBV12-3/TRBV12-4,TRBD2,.,CASSSLANEQFF,TGTGCCAGCAGCTCACTAGCGAATGAGCAGTTCTTC
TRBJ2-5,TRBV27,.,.,CASSLSTGVETQYF,TGTGCCAGCAGTTTATCGACCGGGGTGGAGACCCAGTACTTC
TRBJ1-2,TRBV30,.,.,CASSVSGYTF,TGTGCCTCCAGCGTTAGTGGCTACACCTTC
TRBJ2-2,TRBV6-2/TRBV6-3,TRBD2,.,CASSPIGLAGETNTGELFF,TGTGCCAGCAGTCCGATCGGACTAGCGGGAGAGACTAACACCGGGGAGCTGTTTTTT
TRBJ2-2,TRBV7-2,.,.,CASSSPRGGITGELFF,TGTGCCAGCAGCTCCCCTCGTGGCGGAATCACCGGGGAGCTGTTTTTT
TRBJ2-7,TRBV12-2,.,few,CASRITSDEQYF,TGTGCAAGTCGCATTACTAGCGACGAGCAGTACTTC
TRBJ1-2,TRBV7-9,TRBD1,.,CASSPNPGGTDYGYTF,TGTGCCAGCAGTCCCAATCCAGGGGGGACCGATTATGGCTACACCTTC
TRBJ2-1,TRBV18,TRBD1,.,CASSRGDRGREQFF,TGTGCCAGCTCCCGGGGGGACAGGGGGCGTGAGCAGTTCTTC
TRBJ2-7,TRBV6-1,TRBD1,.,CASSEAPGQGFAYEQYF,TGTGCCAGCAGTGAAGCGCCCGGACAGGGGTTTGCCTACGAGCAGTACTTC
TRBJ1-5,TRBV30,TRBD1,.,CAWEGGQGGQPQHF,TGTGCCTGGGAGGGGGGACAGGGCGGTCAGCCCCAGCATTTT
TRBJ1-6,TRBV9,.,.,CASSPLPRLEENSPLHF,TGTGCCAGCAGCCCCCTGCCGAGACTCGAAGAGAATTCACCCCTCCACTTT
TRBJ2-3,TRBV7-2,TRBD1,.,CASSVTGVATQYF,TGTGCCAGCAGCGTGACAGGGGTGGCTACGCAGTATTTT
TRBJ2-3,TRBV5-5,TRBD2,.,CASSLAGASGVTDTQYF,TGTGCCAGCAGCTTGGCGGGGGCTAGCGGGGTAACAGATACGCAGTATTTT
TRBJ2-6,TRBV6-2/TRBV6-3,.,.,CASSYPFRSGANVLTF,TGTGCCAGCAGTTACCCGTTCCGCTCTGGGGCCAACGTCCTGACTTTC
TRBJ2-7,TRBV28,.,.,CASSLSFGGTYEQYF,TGTGCCAGCAGTTTATCATTCGGAGGGACCTACGAGCAGTACTTC
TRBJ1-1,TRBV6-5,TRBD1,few,CASSPTGLGTEAFF,TGTGCCAGCAGTCCGACAGGGTTAGGCACTGAAGCTTTCTTT